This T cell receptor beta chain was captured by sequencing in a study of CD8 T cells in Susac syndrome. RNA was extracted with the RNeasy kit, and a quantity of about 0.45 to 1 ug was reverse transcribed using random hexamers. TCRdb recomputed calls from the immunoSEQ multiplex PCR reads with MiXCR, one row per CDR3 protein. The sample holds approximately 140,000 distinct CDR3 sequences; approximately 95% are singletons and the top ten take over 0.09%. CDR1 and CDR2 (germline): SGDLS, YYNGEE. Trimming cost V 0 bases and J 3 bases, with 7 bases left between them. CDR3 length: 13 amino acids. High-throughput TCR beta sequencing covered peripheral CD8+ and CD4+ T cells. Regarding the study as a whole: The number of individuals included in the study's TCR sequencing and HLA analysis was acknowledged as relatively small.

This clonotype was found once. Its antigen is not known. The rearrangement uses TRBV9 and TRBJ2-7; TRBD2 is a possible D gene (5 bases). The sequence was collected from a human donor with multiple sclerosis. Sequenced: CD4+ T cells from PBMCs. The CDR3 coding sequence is TGTGCCAGCAGCGTAGACGAGGGCTACGAGCAGTACTTC. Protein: CASSVDEGYEQYF.